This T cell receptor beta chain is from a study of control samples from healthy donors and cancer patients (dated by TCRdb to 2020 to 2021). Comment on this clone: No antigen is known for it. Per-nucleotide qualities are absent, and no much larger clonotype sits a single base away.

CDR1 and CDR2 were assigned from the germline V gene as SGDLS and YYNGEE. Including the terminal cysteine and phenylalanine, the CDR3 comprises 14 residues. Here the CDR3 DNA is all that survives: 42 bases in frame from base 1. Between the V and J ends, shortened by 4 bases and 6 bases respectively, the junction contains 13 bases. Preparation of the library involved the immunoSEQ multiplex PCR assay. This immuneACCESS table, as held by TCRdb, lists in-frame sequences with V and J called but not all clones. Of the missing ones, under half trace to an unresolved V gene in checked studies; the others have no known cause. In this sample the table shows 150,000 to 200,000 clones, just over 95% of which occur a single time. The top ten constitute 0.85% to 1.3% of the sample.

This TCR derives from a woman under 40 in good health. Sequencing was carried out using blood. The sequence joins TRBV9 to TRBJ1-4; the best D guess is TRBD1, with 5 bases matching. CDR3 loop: CASSPPGQHEKLFF. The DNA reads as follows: TGTGCCAGCAGCCCCCCTGGACAACATGAAAAACTGTTTTTT.